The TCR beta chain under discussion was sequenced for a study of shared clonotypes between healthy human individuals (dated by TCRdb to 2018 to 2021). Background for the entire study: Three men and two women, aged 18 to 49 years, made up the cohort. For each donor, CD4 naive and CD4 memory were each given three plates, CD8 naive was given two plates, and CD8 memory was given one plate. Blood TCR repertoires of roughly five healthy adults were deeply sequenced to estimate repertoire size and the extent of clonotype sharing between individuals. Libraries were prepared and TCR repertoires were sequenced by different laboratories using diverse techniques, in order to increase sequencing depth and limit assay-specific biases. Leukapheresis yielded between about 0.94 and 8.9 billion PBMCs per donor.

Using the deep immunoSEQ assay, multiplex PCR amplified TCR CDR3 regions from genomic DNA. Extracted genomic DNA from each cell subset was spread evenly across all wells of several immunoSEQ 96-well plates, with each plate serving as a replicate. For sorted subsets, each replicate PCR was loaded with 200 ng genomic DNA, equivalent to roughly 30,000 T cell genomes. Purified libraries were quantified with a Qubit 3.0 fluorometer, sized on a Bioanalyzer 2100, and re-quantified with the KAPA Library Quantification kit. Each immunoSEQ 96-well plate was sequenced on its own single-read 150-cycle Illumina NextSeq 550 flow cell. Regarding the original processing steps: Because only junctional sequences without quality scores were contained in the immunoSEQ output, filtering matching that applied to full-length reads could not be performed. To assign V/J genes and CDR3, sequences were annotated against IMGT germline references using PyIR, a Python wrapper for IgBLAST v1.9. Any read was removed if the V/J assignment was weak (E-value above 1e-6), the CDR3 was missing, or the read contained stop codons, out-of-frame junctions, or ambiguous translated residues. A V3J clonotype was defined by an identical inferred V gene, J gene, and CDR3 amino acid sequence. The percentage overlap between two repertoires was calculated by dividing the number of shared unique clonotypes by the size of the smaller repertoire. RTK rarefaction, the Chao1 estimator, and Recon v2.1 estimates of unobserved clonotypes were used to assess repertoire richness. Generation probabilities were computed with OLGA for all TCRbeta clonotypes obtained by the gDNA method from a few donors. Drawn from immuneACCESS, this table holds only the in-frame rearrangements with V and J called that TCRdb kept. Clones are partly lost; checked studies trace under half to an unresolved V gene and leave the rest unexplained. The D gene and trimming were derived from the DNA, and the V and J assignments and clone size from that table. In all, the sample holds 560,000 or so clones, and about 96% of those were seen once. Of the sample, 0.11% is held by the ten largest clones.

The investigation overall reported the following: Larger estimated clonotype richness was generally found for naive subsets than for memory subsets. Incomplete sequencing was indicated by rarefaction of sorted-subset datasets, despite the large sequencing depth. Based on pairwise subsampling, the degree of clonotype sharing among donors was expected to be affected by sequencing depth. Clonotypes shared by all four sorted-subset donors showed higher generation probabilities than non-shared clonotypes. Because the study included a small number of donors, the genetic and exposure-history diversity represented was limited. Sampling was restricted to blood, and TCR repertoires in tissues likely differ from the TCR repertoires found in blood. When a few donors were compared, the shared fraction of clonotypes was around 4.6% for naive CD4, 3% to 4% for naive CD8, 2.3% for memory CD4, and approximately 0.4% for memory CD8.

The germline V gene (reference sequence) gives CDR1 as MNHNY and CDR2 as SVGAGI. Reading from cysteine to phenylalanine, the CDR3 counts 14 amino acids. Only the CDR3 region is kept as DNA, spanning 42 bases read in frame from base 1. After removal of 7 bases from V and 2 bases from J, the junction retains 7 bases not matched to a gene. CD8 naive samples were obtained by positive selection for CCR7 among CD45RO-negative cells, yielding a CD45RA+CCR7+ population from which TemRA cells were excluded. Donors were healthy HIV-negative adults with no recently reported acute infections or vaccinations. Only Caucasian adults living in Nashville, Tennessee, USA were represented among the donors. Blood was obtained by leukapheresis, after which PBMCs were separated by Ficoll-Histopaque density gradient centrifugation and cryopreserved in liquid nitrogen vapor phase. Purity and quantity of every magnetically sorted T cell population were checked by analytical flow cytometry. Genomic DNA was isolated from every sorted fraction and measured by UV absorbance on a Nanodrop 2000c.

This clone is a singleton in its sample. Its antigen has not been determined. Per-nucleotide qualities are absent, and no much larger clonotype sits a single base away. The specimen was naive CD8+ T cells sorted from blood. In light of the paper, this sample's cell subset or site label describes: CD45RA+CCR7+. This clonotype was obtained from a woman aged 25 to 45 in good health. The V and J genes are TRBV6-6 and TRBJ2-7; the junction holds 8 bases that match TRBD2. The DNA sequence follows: TGTGCCAGCACCGAAACTAGCGGACCCTACGAGCAGTACTTC. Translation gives CASTETSGPYEQYF.